The source of this T cell receptor beta chain is a study of blood T cell repertoires in COVID-19. Study overall: PBMCs, B-cell-depleted T cells, or T cells provided the cDNA or gDNA that made up the material.

The table came from immunoSEQ multiplex PCR; TCRdb's copy has only in-frame clones and leaves some out. The repertoire holds around 110,000 clones, with roughly 85% as singletons. Trimming left V 6 bases short and J 4 bases short, with 15 bases between. The CDR3 runs 14 residues. Germline loops: CDR1 MNHEY, CDR2 SMNVEV (reference sequence). This clone was picked up a small number of times. Material: peripheral blood. The receptor was derived from a man between 40 and 49 years old with acute or convalescent COVID-19. The chain is built from TRBV27 and TRBJ1-1, with D possibly matching TRBD1 (5 bases). The CDR3 reads CASSEAKGFTEAFF. The CDR3 nucleotides are TGTGCCAGCAGCGAAGCAAAGGGGTTCACTGAAGCTTTCTTT.